This entry features one T cell receptor (beta chain) sequence. Participants came from roughly 25 US areas, aged about 18 to 95 years. Participant-given clinical history determined each cohort assignment. This sample is drawn from a study of blood T cell repertoires in COVID-19. At the level of the study: The samples span acute and convalescent COVID-19 from the United States, Italy and Spain.

Per the authors' pipeline: The authors estimated nucleated cell counts from reference gene primer amplification. Libraries were prepared by immunoSEQ multiplex PCR; TCRdb keeps only in-frame clonotypes and omits some of them. From that table come the V and J calls and clone size; the DNA was used to work out D and trimming. The sample holds about 250,000 clones; approximately 85% are singletons and the top ten take 9.1%. Germline loops: CDR1 KGHSH, CDR2 LQKENI. The CDR3 covers 15 residues. Deletions cut 3 bases from V and 0 bases from J, with 12 bases between. Sequencing input: PBMCs or T cells enriched from blood (not recorded which). This receptor was obtained from a woman aged 45-65 years with acute COVID-19. The gene calls are TRBV18 and TRBJ2-7; D unclear. The CDR3 here is CASSPSPYSSYEQYF. CDR3 DNA: TGTGCCAGCTCACCTTCCCCCTACAGCTCCTACGAGCAGTACTTC.